One sample yielded the 31 T cell receptor gamma chains listed below, sequenced in a study of human gamma delta and Vdelta1 T cells. TCRdb reanalysed the PCR reads via CATT. The sample carries 130 to 150 gamma-chain clones, around 67% recorded once. The material sequenced was Vdelta1 gamma-delta T cells from blood. Receptor source: a human donor in good health.

Regarding this clone: A far larger clone is one nucleotide away, so this likely arose from a read error. The chain uses TRGV9 and TRGJ1 or TRGJ2. The germline gives CDR1 GITISATS, CDR2 ISYDGTV (reference sequence). Unmatched junction bases numbered 16, after V lost 5 bases and J lost 12 bases. The CDR3 sequence is 13 residues long. This chain's CDR3 is CALWAWVGLRKLF. DNA for the CDR3: TGTGCCTTGTGGGCATGGGTGGGACTTAGGAAACTCTTT.

Worth noting for this clone: A read error likely explains this, since a far larger clone differs by one base. J is TRGJ1 or TRGJ2 and V is TRGV1. TRGV1 is an open reading frame, and its role is uncertain. This CDR3 has 13 amino acids. CDR3 region: CATWDRRHYKNLF. The CDR3 DNA is TGTGCCACCTGGGACAGGCGTCATTATAAGAACCTCTTT.

Remarks on this clone: A far larger clone is only one base removed, so a read error is likely. The rearrangement uses TRGV9 and TRGJ1 or TRGJ2. Trimming cost V 5 bases and J 9 bases; bases outside gene matches: 13. CDR3 length: 13 amino acids. Per the germline V gene, CDR1 is GITISATS and CDR2 is ISYDGTV (reference sequence). The CDR3, as DNA: TGTGCCTTGTGGGCATTGGTGGGACTTAAGAAACTCTTT. Translation gives CALWALVGLKKLF.

As regards this clone: A read error likely explains this, since a far larger clone differs by one base. The rearrangement joins TRGV3 to TRGJ1 or TRGJ2. Germline lookup yields CDR1 VTNTFY and CDR2 YDVSTARD (reference sequence). The CDR3 is 14 residues long. CDR3 sequence: CAAWDSPNYYKKLF. CDR3 in DNA: TGTGCCGCCTGGGACAGCCCTAATTATTATAAGAAACTCTTT.

A note on this clone: A read error is the likely source, as a far larger clone sits one nucleotide away. The rearrangement joins TRGV5 to TRGJP. CDR3 length: 15 amino acids. Per the germline V gene, CDR1 is VINAFY and CDR2 is YDVSNSKD. In DNA form, the CDR3 reads TGTGCCACCTGGCAACAAGAGTTGGGCAAAAAAAACAAGGTATTT. Amino acids: CATWQQELGKKNKVF.

A word on this clone: This likely stems from a read error, as it lies one base from a far larger clone. The sample carries other DNA sequences with the same CDR3. This sequence joins TRGV5 and TRGJP. The CDR3 has 15 residues. Germline values: CDR1 VINAFY, CDR2 YDVSNSKD. CDR3 bases: TGTGCCACCTGGCAACAAGAGTTGGGCAAAAAAATCAAGGTATTC. It yields the protein CATWQQELGKKIKVF.

A note on this clone: It is likely a read error: a sequence one base away is far more abundant. Other DNA sequences in the same sample also yield this CDR3. The chain links TRGV9 to TRGJ1 or TRGJ2. Germline CDR1 reads GITISATS; CDR2 reads ISYDGTV (reference sequence). The CDR3 runs to 13 residues. The CDR3: CALWAWVGLKNLF. CDR3 nucleotide sequence: TGTGCCTTGTGGGCATGGGTGGGACTTAAGAATCTCTTT.

Turning to this clone: This likely reflects a read error, since a far larger clone is one base away. This sequence joins TRGV2 and TRGJ1 or TRGJ2. CDR1 is EGSNGY and CDR2 is YDSYNSKV in the germline V gene. The CDR3 totals 14 residues. CDR3 sequence (DNA): TGTACCACCTGGGAAGCCCCGTGTTATTATAAGAAACTCTTT. This codes for CTTWEAPCYYKKLF.

Turning to this clone: A far larger clone lies a single base away; this is likely a read error. The V gene is TRGV4, the J gene TRGJ1 or TRGJ2. Per the germline V gene, CDR1 is EGSTGY and CDR2 is YDSYTSSV. The CDR3 sequence is 18 residues long. In DNA, the CDR3 is TGTGCCCCCTGGGATGGGCCCTACTCGGCCCTTCCTTATTATAAGAAACTCTTT. This codes for CAPWDGPYSALPYYKKLF.

The chain has TRGV8 and TRGJ1 or TRGJ2. Trimming removed 5 bases from V and 3 bases from J; junction bases left unmatched: 1. The CDR3 is 11 amino acids. CDR1 and CDR2 (germline): VENAVY, YDSYNSRV. CDR3 in DNA: TGTGCCACCTGGGGTTATTATAAGAAACTCTTT. Its translation is CATWGYYKKLF.

With regard to this clone: This likely traces to a read error, being one base from a far larger clone. This rearrangement joins TRGV4 to TRGJ1 or TRGJ2. This CDR3 is built from 13 residues. CDR1 is EGSTGY and CDR2 is YDSYTSSV in the germline V gene. The CDR3 nucleotides read TGTGCCACCTGGTATGGGCCCAGCTATAAGAAACTCTTT. Translating it yields CATWYGPSYKKLF.

A note on this clone: A far larger clone is just one base off, so this is likely a read error. The chain couples TRGV2 to TRGJ1 or TRGJ2. The germline V gene encodes CDR1 EGSNGY and CDR2 YDSYNSKV. The V gene end was trimmed by 4 bases and the J gene end by 3 bases; junction bases not matched to a gene: 9. CDR3 length: 14 amino acids. The CDR3 region has the DNA TGTGCCACCTGGGAAGCCACGTGTTATTATAAGAAACTCTTT. Protein product: CATWEATCYYKKLF.

A remark on this clone: A far larger clone is a single base away, which makes a read error likely. This chain joins TRGV4 and TRGJ1 or TRGJ2. The CDR3 runs 14 residues. Germline assignment: CDR1 EGSTGY and CDR2 YDSYTSSV. The CDR3 DNA sequence: TGTGCCACCTGGGATGTCCCAGCGGATTATAAGAACCTCTTT. Protein product: CATWDVPADYKNLF.

Details on this clone: A far larger clone lies a single base away; this is likely a read error. The sample has other DNA sequences that encode this CDR3 too. The rearrangement joins TRGV5 to TRGJP. Per the germline V gene, CDR1 is VINAFY and CDR2 is YDVSNSKD. The CDR3 is 15 residues long. The CDR3: CATWQQELGKKIKVF. CDR3 bases: TGTGCCACCTGGCAACAAGAGTTGGGAAAAAAAATCAAGGTATTT.

As for this clone: The mismatch at residue 8 between this DNA's translation and the TCRdb protein of a much larger clone likely reflects a read error; the protein shown is translated from the DNA. The chain combines TRGV8 with TRGJ1 or TRGJ2. CDR1 and CDR2 (germline): VENAVY, YDSYNSRV. The CDR3 is 11 residues long. CDR3 sequence: CATWVHYRKLF. Here the CDR3 DNA reads TGTGCCACCTGGGTGCATTATAGGAAACTCTTT.

About this clone: A far larger clone lies a single base away; this is likely a read error. The chain joins TRGV8 to TRGJ1 or TRGJ2. The CDR3 spans 13 residues. Germline V CDR1 and CDR2: VENAVY, YDSYNSRV. In DNA form, the CDR3 reads TGTGCCACCTGGGCTGGACCTTATTATAGGAAACTCTTT. Translated, it gives CATWAGPYYRKLF.

This clone was observed a single time. A far larger clone is a single base away, which makes a read error likely. This chain joins TRGV2 and TRGJ1 or TRGJ2. V shed 2 bases, J shed 4 bases, and the junction held 5 bases outside the gene matches. This CDR3 region has 13 residues. CDR1 is EGSNGY, CDR2 YDSYNSKV, per germline. The CDR3 loop is CATWDEKYYKKLF. CDR3 in DNA: TGTGCCACCTGGGACGAGAAGTATTATAAGAAACTCTTT.

Note on this clone: This likely stems from a read error, as it lies one base from a far larger clone. This rearrangement joins TRGV4 to TRGJ1 or TRGJ2. The V segment lost 0 bases and the J segment 7 bases; nucleotides outside the gene matches: 6. Germline V gene sequence: CDR1 EGSTGY, CDR2 YDSYTSSV. The CDR3 extends over 13 amino acids. In DNA, the CDR3 is TGTGCCACCTGGGATGGGGCCAGCTATAAGAAACTCTTT. Translation gives CATWDGASYKKLF.

In its sample, this clone was seen once. The junction does not match germline at one end; this may be a read error. The rearrangement uses TRGV3 and TRGJP2. The CDR3 sequence is 14 residues long. From germline, CDR1 is VTNTFY and CDR2 YDVSTARD (reference sequence). Here the CDR3 reads CAAWDRPRDWIKTF. The CDR3 DNA reads TGTGCCGCCTGGGACAGGCCACGTGATTGGATCAAAACGTTT.

This clone was picked up a small number of times. With a far larger clone one base away, a read error is the likely cause. Other DNA sequences of this sample code for an identical CDR3. The chain joins TRGV8 to TRGJ1 or TRGJ2. This CDR3 is 13 amino acids long. Germline V gene lookup returns CDR1 VENAVY and CDR2 YDSYNSRV. The CDR3 nucleotides are TGCGCCACCTGGGCTGGACCTTATTATAAGAAACTCTTT. It specifies CATWAGPYYKKLF.

With regard to this clone: A far larger clone is one nucleotide away, so this likely arose from a read error. J is TRGJP2 and V is TRGV10. TRGV10 is filed as an ORF, its function uncertain. This CDR3 is built from 17 residues. The V segment lost 8 bases and the J segment 3 bases; nucleotides outside the gene matches: 16. CDR3 region: CAAWDYTIYRSDWIKTF. CDR3 DNA: TGTGCTGCGTGGGATTATACCATATACCGTAGTGATTGGATCAAGACGTTT.

Concerning this clone itself: This likely came from a read error, as a far larger clone is one base away. The chain recombines TRGV4 with TRGJ1 or TRGJ2. There are 13 residues in the CDR3. In germline, CDR1 is EGSTGY, CDR2 YDSYTSSV. The CDR3 bases are TGTGCCCCCTGGGCTGGACCTTATTATAAGAAACTCTTT. It yields the protein CAPWAGPYYKKLF.

Sample share makes this clone hyperexpanded. The chain employs TRGV3 and TRGJ1 or TRGJ2. In germline, CDR1 is VTNTFY, CDR2 YDVSTARD (reference sequence). V shed 6 bases, J shed 0 bases, and the junction held 11 bases outside the gene matches. The CDR3 loop spans 15 amino acids. CDR3 in DNA: TGTGCCACCTGGACCCCCAAAATGAATTATTATAAGAAACTCTTT. It is translated as CATWTPKMNYYKKLF.

Details on this clone: A read error is likely here: a far larger clone is one base away. This chain uses TRGV10 with TRGJP2. TRGV10 is an ORF, and what it does is uncertain. This CDR3 spans 17 amino acids. The CDR3 DNA reads TGTGCTGCGTGGGATTATTCCATATACCGTAGTGATTGGATCAGGACGTTT. Residues: CAAWDYSIYRSDWIRTF.

In the case of this clone: A far larger clone is a single base away, which makes a read error likely. This chain links TRGV5 with TRGJ1 or TRGJ2. The V and J ends lost 1 base and 1 base, in that order; junction bases with no gene match: 4. The CDR3 contains 14 residues. Germline V lookup: CDR1 VINAFY, CDR2 YDVSNSKD. The CDR3 bases are TGTGCCACCTGGGACAGCCATAATTATTATAAGAAACTCTTT. Its protein is CATWDSHNYYKKLF.

This clone is termed hyperexpanded. Other DNA variants within this sample encode the same CDR3. The chain carries TRGV10 and TRGJP2. TRGV10 belongs to the ORF category, with a function that is uncertain. J gave up 3 bases and V 8 bases, and 16 bases lay outside the gene matches. This CDR3 has 17 amino acids. CDR3 nucleotides: TGTGCTGCGTGGGATTATTCCATATACCGTAGTGATTGGATCAAGACGTTT. Its protein product is CAAWDYSIYRSDWIKTF.

About this clone itself: A far larger clone is off by one base, so a read error is likely. Other DNA sequences in the sample encode the same CDR3. J is TRGJ1 or TRGJ2 and V is TRGV9. Germline V gives CDR1 GITISATS, CDR2 ISYDGTV (reference sequence). CDR3 length equals 13 residues. The V segment lost 5 bases and the J segment 9 bases; nucleotides outside the gene matches: 13. The CDR3 sequence is CALWAWVGLKKLF. DNA for the CDR3: TGTGCCTTGTGGGCATGGGTGGGCCTTAAGAAACTCTTT.

A note on this clone: A far more abundant clone sits one base away, making this likely a read error. This sample also contains other DNA sequences that code for the same CDR3. This rearrangement joins TRGV5 to TRGJ1 or TRGJ2. Losses at the gene ends were 1 base for V and 1 base for J; bases not matched to a gene: 4. Germline CDR1 reads VINAFY; CDR2 reads YDVSNSKD. The CDR3 length is 14 residues. The CDR3 loop is CATWDSPNYYKKLF. For the CDR3, the DNA is TGTGCCACCTGGGACAGCCCAAATTATTATAAGAAACTCTTT.

A word on this clone: A far larger clone differs by one base, so this is likely a read error. The chain is built from TRGV5 and TRGJ1 or TRGJ2. The CDR3 runs to 14 residues. The germline gives CDR1 VINAFY, CDR2 YDVSNSKD. The CDR3 reads CATRDSPNYYKKLF. DNA of the CDR3: TGTGCCACCCGGGACAGCCCTAATTATTATAAGAAACTCTTT.

As concerns this clone: This likely stems from a read error, as it lies one base from a far larger clone. V is TRGV5 and J is TRGJ1 or TRGJ2. CDR3 length: 14 residues. The V gene's germline CDR1 is VINAFY and CDR2 YDVSNSKD. V lost 1 base to trimming and J lost 5 bases; unmatched junction nucleotides: 8. The CDR3 bases are TGTGCCACCTGGGACAGCCCTAATCATTATAAGAAACTCTTT. It is translated as CATWDSPNHYKKLF.

This clone is labeled large. The chain carries TRGV9 and TRGJ1 or TRGJ2. V was clipped by 4 bases and J by 5 bases; unmatched bases: 2. Per germline, CDR1 GITISATS and CDR2 ISYDGTV (reference sequence). This CDR3 has 11 residues. CDR3 bases: TGTGCCTTGTGGGAAAATTATAAGAAACTCTTT. Translation: CALWENYKKLF.